This is a list of T cell receptor beta chains from one sample in a study of shared clonotypes between healthy human individuals. Repertoires were generated with immunoSEQ multiplex PCR, while TCRdb's copy carries only in-frame clones and drops some. The sample gives about 1.9 million clones, approximately 92% of which show up once; approximately 1.6% is in the top ten. Material for sequencing was naive CD8+ T cells from PBMCs. All receptors come from a man between 18 and 29 years old in good health. Some clones in this sample may be carry-over from other donors' samples. Both conserved end residues are part of each CDR3. Fields, in order: D gene, J gene, V gene, CDR3 protein. The D gene is left open where the match is weak.

D: .; J: TRBJ2-7; V: TRBV4-1; CDR3: CASSQEVGFGVSYEQYF
D: TRBD1; J: TRBJ1-2; V: TRBV4-3; CDR3: CASSQGVKTGFNYGYTF
D: .; J: TRBJ1-1; V: TRBV7-9; CDR3: CASSLDRVNTEAFF
D: TRBD2; J: TRBJ2-7; V: TRBV28; CDR3: CASSSALAGALGEQYF
D: TRBD2; J: TRBJ2-7; V: TRBV6-5; CDR3: CASSYAGGYYEQYF
D: .; J: TRBJ2-2; V: TRBV11-2; CDR3: CASRETEIANTGELFF
D: .; J: TRBJ1-2; V: TRBV6-5; CDR3: CASLGGNYGYTF
D: .; J: TRBJ2-2; V: TRBV5-1; CDR3: CASSAEGASAPGTGELFF
D: .; J: TRBJ2-3; V: TRBV5-1; CDR3: CASSSDSRPPDTQYF
D: .; J: TRBJ2-2; V: TRBV28; CDR3: CASSLAGGTGELFF
D: .; J: TRBJ2-2; V: TRBV18; CDR3: CASSPRFNQGNTGELFF
D: .; J: TRBJ1-1; V: TRBV19; CDR3: CATSGHVNTEAFF
D: TRBD2; J: TRBJ2-7; V: TRBV5-6; CDR3: CASSSGLAGGPLRAEQYF
D: .; J: TRBJ2-7; V: TRBV27; CDR3: CASSFRAGSSVYEQYF
D: .; J: TRBJ1-5; V: TRBV27; CDR3: CASSLRGRPGQPQHF
D: .; J: TRBJ1-4; V: TRBV6-5; CDR3: CASSYGSPWAEKLFF
D: .; J: TRBJ1-1; V: TRBV12-5; CDR3: CASGLVRGTQPNTEAFF